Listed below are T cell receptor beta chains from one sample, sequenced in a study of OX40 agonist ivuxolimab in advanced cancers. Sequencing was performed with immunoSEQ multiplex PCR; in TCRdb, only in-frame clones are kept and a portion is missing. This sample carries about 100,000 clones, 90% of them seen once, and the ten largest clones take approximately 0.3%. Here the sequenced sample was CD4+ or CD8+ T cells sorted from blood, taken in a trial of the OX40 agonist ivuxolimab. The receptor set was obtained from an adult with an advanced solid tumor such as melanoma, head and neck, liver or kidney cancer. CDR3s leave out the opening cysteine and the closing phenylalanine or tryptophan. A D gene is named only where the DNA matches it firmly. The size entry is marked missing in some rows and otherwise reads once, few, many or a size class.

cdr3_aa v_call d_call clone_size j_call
ASLRGVGEKLF TRBV2 NA NA TRBJ1-4
ASSLGTYTDTQY TRBV5-6 NA NA TRBJ2-3
ASSRGVVNYGYT TRBV14 NA NA TRBJ1-2
ASSQEASGSREQY TRBV4-3 TRBD2 NA TRBJ2-7
ASSSLTSGRDTQY TRBV7-2 TRBD2 NA TRBJ2-3
ASSVAGPSYNEQF TRBV9 NA NA TRBJ2-1
SVRGGGSRRVPTDTQY TRBV29-1 TRBD2 NA TRBJ2-3
ASSYGQGNYGYT TRBV5-6 NA NA TRBJ1-2
SVAVPWNEQF TRBV29-1 NA NA TRBJ2-1
ASSLGSGGRYEQY TRBV11-3 TRBD2 NA TRBJ2-7
ASSLWASGDSTDTQY TRBV28 TRBD2 NA TRBJ2-3
ASSPVPLITGTDEQF TRBV7-8 NA NA TRBJ2-1
ASSQETQY TRBV27 NA NA TRBJ2-5
ASREGESYGYT TRBV28 NA NA TRBJ1-2
ASSLPNSYEQY TRBV5-1 NA once TRBJ2-7
ASRSTGFETQY TRBV28 NA NA TRBJ2-5
ASTPGGESDNEQF TRBV6-4 TRBD2 NA TRBJ2-1
ASSGAGNSYEQY TRBV19 NA NA TRBJ2-7